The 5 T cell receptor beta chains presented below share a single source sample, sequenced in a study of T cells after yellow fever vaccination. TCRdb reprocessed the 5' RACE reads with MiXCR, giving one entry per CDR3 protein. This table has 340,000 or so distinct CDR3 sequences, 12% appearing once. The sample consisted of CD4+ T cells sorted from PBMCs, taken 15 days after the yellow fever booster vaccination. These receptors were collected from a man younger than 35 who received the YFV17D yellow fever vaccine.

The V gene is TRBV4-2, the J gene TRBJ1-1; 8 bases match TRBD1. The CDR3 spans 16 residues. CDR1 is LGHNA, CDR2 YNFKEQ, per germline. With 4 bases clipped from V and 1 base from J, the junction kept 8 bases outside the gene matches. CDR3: CASSPIQGGTNTEAFF. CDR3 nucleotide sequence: TGTGCCAGCAGCCCAATACAGGGGGGAACGAACACTGAAGCTTTCTTT.

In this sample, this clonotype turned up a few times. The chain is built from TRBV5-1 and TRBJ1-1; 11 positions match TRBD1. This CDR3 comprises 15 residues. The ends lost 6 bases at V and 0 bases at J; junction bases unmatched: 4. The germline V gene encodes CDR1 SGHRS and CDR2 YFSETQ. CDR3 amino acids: CASNRDRGLNTEAFF. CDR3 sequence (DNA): TGCGCCAGCAACCGGGACAGGGGGTTGAACACTGAAGCTTTCTTT.

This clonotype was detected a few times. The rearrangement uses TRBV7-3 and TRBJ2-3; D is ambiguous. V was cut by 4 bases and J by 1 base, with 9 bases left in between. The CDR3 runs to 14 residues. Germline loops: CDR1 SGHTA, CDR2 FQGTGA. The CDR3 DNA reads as TGTGCCAGCAGCTCTAATGGAGGCACAGATACGCAGTATTTT. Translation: CASSSNGGTDTQYF.

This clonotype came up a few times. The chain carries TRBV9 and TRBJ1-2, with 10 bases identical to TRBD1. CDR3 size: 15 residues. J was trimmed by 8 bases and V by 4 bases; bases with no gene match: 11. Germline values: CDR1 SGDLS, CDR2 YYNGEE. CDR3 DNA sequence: TGTGCCAGCAGCCAAGGGACAGGGGAATCTAGGGGCTACACCTTC. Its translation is CASSQGTGESRGYTF.

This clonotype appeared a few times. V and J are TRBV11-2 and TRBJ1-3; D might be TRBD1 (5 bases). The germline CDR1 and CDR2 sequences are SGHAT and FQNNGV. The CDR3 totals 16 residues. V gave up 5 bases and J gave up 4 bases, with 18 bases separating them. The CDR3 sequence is CASSRTGTSMGNTIYF. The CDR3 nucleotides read TGTGCCAGCAGCCGGACCGGGACCTCGATGGGAAACACCATATATTTT.